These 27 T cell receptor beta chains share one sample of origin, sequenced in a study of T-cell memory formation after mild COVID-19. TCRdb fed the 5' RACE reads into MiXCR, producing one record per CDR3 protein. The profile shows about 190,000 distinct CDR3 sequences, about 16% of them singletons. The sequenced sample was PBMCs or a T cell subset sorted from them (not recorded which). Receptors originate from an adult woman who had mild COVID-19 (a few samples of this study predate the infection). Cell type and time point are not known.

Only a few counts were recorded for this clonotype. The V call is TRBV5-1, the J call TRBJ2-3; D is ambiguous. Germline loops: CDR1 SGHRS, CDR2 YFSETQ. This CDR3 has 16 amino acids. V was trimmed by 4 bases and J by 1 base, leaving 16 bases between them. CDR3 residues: CASSPQATAGTDTQYF. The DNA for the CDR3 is TGCGCCAGCAGCCCCCAGGCGACGGCTGGCACAGATACGCAGTATTTT.

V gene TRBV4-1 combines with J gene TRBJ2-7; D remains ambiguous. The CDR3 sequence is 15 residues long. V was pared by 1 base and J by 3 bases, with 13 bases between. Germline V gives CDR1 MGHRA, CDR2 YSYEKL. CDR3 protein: CASSQGGLVGYEQYF. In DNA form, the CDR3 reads TGCGCCAGCAGCCAAGGAGGATTGGTAGGCTACGAGCAGTACTTC.

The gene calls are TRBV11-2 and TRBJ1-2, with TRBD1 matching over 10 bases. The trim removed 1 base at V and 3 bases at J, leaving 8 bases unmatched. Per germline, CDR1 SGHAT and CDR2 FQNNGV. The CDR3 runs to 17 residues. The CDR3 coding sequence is TGTGCCAGCAGCTTAGTATGGAGGACAGGGGGGGACTATGGCTACACCTTC. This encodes CASSLVWRTGGDYGYTF.

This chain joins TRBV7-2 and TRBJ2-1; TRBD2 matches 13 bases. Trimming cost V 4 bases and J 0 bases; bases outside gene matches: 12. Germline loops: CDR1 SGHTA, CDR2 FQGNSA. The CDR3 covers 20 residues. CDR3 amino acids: CASSSPWGTSGDSSYNEQFF. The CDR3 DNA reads TGTGCCAGCAGCTCCCCATGGGGGACTAGCGGGGATAGCTCCTACAATGAGCAGTTCTTC.

CDR3 amino acids: CASSASPGGGTQYF. Here the CDR3 DNA reads TGTGCCAGCAGTGCGAGTCCTGGGGGGGGGACCCAGTACTTC. This sequence joins TRBV6-5 and TRBJ2-5; 7 nucleotides line up with TRBD2. Trimming took 5 bases from V and 7 from J; bases not matched to a gene: 10. Germline V lookup: CDR1 MNHEY, CDR2 SVGAGI. This CDR3 is built from 14 residues.

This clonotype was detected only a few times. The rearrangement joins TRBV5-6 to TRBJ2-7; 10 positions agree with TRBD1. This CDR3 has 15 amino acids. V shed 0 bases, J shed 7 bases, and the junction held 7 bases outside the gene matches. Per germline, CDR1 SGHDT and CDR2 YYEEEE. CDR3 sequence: CASSLGGTGEGEQYF. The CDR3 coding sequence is TGTGCCAGCAGCTTGGGAGGGACAGGGGAAGGGGAGCAGTACTTC.

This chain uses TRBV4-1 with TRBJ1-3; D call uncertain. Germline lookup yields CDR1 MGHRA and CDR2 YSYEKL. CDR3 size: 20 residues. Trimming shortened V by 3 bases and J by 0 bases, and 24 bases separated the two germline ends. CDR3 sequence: CASSHSTWVSQNRSGNTIYF. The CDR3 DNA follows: TGCGCCAGCAGCCACAGTACATGGGTTTCTCAAAACCGCTCTGGAAACACCATATATTTT.

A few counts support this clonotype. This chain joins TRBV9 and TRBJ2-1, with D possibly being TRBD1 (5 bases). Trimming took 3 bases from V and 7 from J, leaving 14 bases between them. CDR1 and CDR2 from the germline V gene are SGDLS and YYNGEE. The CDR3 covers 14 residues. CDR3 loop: CASSAGNRQNEQFF. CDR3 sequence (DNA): TGTGCCAGCAGCGCAGGGAACCGACAGAATGAGCAGTTCTTC.

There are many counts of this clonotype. CDR3 loop: CSAKNPGMNTEAFF. The DNA of the CDR3 is TGCAGTGCTAAAAATCCCGGTATGAACACTGAAGCTTTCTTT. The chain uses TRBV20-1 and TRBJ1-1; unclear D gene. The CDR3 is 14 amino acids. Germline V lookup: CDR1 DFQATT, CDR2 SNEGSKA (reference sequence). The germline V and J ends were trimmed by 4 bases and 0 bases, with 12 bases remaining between them.

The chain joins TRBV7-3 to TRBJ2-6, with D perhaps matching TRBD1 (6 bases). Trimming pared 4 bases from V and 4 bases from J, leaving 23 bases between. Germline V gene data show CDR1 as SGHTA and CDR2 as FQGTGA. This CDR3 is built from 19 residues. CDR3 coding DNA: TGTGCCAGCAGCTCCCTCGACGGTCAGGGGTTGAAAGGGGCCAACGTCCTGACTTTC. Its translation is CASSSLDGQGLKGANVLTF.

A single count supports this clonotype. In DNA, the CDR3 is TGTGCCAGCAGCCTTCCTGGACCGCGACAAGAGACCCAGTACTTC. Residues: CASSLPGPRQETQYF. This chain connects TRBV5-5 to TRBJ2-5; D gene ambiguous. CDR3 length equals 15 residues. From germline, CDR1 is SGHKS and CDR2 YYEKEE (reference sequence). V dropped 4 bases and J dropped 2 bases, with 15 bases sitting between them.

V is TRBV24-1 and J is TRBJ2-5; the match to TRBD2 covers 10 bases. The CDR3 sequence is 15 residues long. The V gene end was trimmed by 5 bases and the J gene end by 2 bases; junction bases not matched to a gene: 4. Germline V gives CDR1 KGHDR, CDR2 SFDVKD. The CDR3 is CATSGSGRSQETQYF. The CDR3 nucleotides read TGTGCCACCAGTGGTAGCGGGAGGAGTCAAGAGACCCAGTACTTC.

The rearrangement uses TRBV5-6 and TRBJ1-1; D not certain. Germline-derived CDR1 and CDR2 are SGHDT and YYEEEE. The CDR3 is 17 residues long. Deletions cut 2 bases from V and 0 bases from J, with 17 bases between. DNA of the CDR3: TGTGCCAGCAGCTTATTAAGGACCGATACTTTGAACACTGAAGCTTTCTTT. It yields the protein CASSLLRTDTLNTEAFF.

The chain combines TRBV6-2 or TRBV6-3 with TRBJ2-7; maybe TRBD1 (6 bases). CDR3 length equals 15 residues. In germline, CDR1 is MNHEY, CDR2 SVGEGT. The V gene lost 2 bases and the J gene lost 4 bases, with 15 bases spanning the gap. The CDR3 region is CASSYGRRQGYEQYF. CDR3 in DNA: TGTGCCAGCAGTTACGGACGAAGGCAGGGGTACGAGCAGTACTTC.

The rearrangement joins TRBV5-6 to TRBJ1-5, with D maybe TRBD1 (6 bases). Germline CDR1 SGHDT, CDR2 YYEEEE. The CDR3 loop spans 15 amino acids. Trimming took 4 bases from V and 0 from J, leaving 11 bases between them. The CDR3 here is CASSHRDGSNQPQHF. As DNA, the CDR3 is TGTGCCAGCAGCCACAGGGATGGTAGCAATCAGCCCCAGCATTTT.

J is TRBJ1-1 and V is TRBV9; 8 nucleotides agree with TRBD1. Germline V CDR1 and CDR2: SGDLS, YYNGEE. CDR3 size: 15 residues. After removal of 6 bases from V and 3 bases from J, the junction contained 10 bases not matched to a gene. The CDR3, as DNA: TGTGCCAGCACGGCCAGGGGGCCTCGGGACACTGAAGCTTTCTTT. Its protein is CASTARGPRDTEAFF.

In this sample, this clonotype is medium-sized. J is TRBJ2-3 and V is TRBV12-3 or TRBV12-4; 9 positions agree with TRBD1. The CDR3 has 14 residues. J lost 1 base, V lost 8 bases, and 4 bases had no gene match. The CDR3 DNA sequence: TGTGCCAGCCGCCGGACAGGGGGCACAGATACGCAGTATTTT. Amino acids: CASRRTGGTDTQYF.

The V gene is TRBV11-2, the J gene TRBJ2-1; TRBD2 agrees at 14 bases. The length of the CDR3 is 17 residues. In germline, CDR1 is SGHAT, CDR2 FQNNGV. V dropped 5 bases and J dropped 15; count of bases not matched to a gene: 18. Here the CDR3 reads CASSQTRTSGGQSVRFF. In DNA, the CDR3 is TGTGCCAGCAGCCAAACTCGGACTAGCGGGGGGCAGTCCGTACGGTTCTTC.

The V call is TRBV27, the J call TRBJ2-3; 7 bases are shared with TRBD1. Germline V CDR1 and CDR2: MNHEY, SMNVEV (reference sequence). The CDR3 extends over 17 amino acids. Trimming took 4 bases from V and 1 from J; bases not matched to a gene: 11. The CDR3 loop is CASSSYRGDFRTDTQYF. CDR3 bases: TGTGCCAGCAGTTCGTACAGGGGAGACTTTCGCACAGATACGCAGTATTTT.

This CDR3 reads CASSSFGTSKTDTQYF. As DNA, the CDR3 is TGTGCCAGCAGCTCATTCGGGACTAGCAAAACAGATACGCAGTATTTT. This rearrangement joins TRBV11-2 to TRBJ2-3, with TRBD2 matching 9 bases. V gave up 4 bases and J gave up 3 bases; unmatched junction bases: 8. The CDR3 has 16 amino acids. Germline V gene data show CDR1 as SGHAT and CDR2 as FQNNGV.

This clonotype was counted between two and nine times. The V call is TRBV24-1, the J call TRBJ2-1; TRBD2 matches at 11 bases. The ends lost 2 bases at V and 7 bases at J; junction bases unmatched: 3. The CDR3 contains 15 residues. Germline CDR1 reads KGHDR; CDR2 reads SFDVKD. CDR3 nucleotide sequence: TGTGCCACCAGTGATTCAGGACTAGCGGGTAATGAGCAGTTCTTC. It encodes CATSDSGLAGNEQFF.

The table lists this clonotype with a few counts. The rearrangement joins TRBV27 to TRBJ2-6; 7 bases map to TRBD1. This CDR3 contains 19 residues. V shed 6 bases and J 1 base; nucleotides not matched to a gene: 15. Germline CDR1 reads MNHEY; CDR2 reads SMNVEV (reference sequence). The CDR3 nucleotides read TGTGCCAGCAGCAGACAGGGTACACACCTAACTTCTGGGGCCAACGTCCTGACTTTC. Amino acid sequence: CASSRQGTHLTSGANVLTF.

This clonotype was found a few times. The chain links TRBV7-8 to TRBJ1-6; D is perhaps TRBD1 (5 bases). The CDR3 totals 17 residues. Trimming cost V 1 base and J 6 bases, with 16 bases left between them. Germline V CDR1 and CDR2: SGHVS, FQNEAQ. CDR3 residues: CASSLGQGVRVNSPLHF. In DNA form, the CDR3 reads TGTGCCAGCAGCTTAGGCCAGGGCGTTAGGGTTAATTCACCCCTCCACTTT.

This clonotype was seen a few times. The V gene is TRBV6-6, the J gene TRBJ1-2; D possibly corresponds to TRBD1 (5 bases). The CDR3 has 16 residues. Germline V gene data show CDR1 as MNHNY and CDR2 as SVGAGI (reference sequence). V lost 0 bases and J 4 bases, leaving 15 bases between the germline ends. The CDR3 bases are TGTGCCAGCAGTTACTCTAGGACCGGACACCCCTATGGCTACACCTTC. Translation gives CASSYSRTGHPYGYTF.

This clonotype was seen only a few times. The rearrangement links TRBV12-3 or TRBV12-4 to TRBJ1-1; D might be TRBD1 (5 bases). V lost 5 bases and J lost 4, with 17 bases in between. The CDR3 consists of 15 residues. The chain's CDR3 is CASSRGAWALTEAFF. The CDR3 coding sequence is TGTGCCAGCAGTCGCGGGGCTTGGGCACTCACTGAAGCTTTCTTT.

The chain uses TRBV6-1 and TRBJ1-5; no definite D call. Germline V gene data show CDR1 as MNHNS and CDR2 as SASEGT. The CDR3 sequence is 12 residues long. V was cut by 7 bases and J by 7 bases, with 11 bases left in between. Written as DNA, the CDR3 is TGTGCCAGCACCGTATTGGGGCAGCCCCAGCATTTT. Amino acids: CASTVLGQPQHF.

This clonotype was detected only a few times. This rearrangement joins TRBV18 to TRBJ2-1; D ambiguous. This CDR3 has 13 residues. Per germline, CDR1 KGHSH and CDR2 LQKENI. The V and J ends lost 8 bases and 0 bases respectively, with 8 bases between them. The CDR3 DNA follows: TGTGCCAGCCAGACGAGCTCCTACAATGAGCAGTTCTTC. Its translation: CASQTSSYNEQFF.